This T cell receptor (beta chain) was captured by sequencing in a study of beta chain features in type 1 diabetes. Study summary: The examined sorted cells totaled approximately 110 million across samples.

The germline V gene has CDR1 SEHNR and CDR2 FQNEAQ (reference sequence). With 0 bases removed from V and 0 bases from J, the gap between germline ends came to 12 bases. This CDR3 spans 17 amino acids. The entirety of the isolated RNA underwent reverse transcription, so expressed TCRB transcripts were sequenced. Produced via immunoSEQ multiplex PCR; TCRdb's table is partial and in-frame only. The sample carries a few hundred thousand clones, about 15% recorded once. Comment on this clone: Its specificity is not known.

All of the sorted populations showed purity greater than 95%. Study-wide points: Moderately but significantly shorter TCRB CDR3s were found in Type 1 diabetes patients in all four CD4+ subsets. Fewer junction insertions and more nucleotide deletions appeared in type 1 diabetes patients. Compared with healthy donors, patients appeared to share more similar naive, central memory and regulatory TCRB repertoires.

The sequence came from a man aged 25-40 years with type 1 diabetes. Sequenced: naive CD4+ T cells from blood. The chain joins TRBV7-9 to TRBJ2-4; D remains unclear. CDR3 amino acids: CASSLATPTLAKNIQYF. In nucleotides, the CDR3 is TGTGCCAGCAGCTTAGCCACCCCGACACTAGCCAAAAACATTCAGTACTTC.